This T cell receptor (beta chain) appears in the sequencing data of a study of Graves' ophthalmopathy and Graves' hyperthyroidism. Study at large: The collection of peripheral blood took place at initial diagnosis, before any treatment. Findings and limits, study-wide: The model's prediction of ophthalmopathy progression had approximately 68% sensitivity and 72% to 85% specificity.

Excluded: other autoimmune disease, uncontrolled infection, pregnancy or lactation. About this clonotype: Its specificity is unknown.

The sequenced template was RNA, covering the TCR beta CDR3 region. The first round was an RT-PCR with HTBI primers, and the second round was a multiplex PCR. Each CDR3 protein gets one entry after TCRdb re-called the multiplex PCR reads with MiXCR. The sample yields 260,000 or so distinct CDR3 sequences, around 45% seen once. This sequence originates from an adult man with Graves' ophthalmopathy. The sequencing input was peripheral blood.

CDR3 DNA sequence: TGTGCCAGCAGTTGGGACAGGGAGGGCTACACCTTC. The encoded protein is CASSWDREGYTF. The V and J genes are TRBV12-3 or TRBV12-4 and TRBJ1-2; 9 bases agree with TRBD1. The CDR3 has 12 residues. J gave up 8 bases and V 4 bases, and 2 bases lay outside the gene matches.